What follows is one T cell receptor (beta chain) and its context. Its cognate antigen is unknown. The entry originates in a study of post-analysis software for immune sequencing data. Unique molecular identifiers were carried by the TCR beta cDNA libraries. In TCRdb, the PCR reads were re-called with MiXCR into one record per CDR3 protein. Here the sample spans about 540,000 distinct CDR3 sequences, around 34% being singletons. Between the trimmed V and J ends, which lost 7 bases and 1 base, there was a span of 7 bases. From germline, CDR1 is DFQATT and CDR2 SNEGSKA (reference sequence). The CDR3 is 11 residues long. Study findings and constraints: There was significantly lower normalized Chao1 diversity in multiple sclerosis patients than in controls. In patients, TRBV5-6, TRBV5-1 and TRBV20-1 belonged to roughly five TRBV segments found more frequently than in controls.

Material for sequencing was blood. The chain couples TRBV20-1 to TRBJ1-1; D is unclear. The receptor comes from a girl younger than 18 with multiple sclerosis. Here the CDR3 DNA reads TGCAGTGGGTCGGGGAACACTGAAGCTTTCTTT. Translating it yields CSGSGNTEAFF.